The clone carrying this TCR beta chain was detected only a few times. Its antigen is not identified. The data belong to a study of tissue T cells after allogeneic stem cell transplantation. Turning to the study itself: Several unmodified and three CD34-selected T-cell-depleted grafts went to graft-versus-host disease patients.

Median post-mortem interval was around 9.3 hours for GI, liver, skin and lymphoid tissues. Sequencing of TCRbeta CDR3 at survey depth gave sequences and template counts. Some clones are missing from TCRdb's copy, which holds only in-frame ones; the method was immunoSEQ multiplex PCR. The profile shows more than 650 clones, 42% of them singletons. The study's findings and limits: Anatomically similar tissues had similar TCR repertoires within each patient.

The source of this sequence is a female patient between 35 and 69 years old with steroid-refractory graft-versus-host disease after an allogeneic stem cell transplant. A share of the T cells may be of graft donor origin. The sequences come from rectal tissue, collected at autopsy.

CDR3 region: CASSASRTFEKLFF. The CDR3 region has the DNA TGTGCCAGCAGTGCGAGCAGGACTTTTGAAAAACTGTTTTTT. The V gene is TRBV27, the J gene TRBJ1-4; D is unclear. V was trimmed by 5 bases and J by 7 bases, leaving 14 bases between them. The CDR3 sequence is 14 residues long. Germline V gene sequence: CDR1 MNHEY, CDR2 SMNVEV (reference sequence).